This T cell receptor beta chain emerged from a study of T cells in Graves' hyperthyroidism and ophthalmopathy. Every diagnosis used clinical symptoms, serum thyroxine and TRAb, thyroid ultrasound and orbital computed tomography. PBMCs were obtained from over 8.5 ml fresh peripheral blood. The TCR beta CDR3 regions underwent amplification using RNA transcripts as the source. An initial round of RT-PCR targeting the TCR CDR3 relied on the HTBI primer set. MiXCR, applied by TCRdb to the multiplex PCR reads, yields one record per CDR3 protein. Of 470,000 or so distinct CDR3 sequences listed, around 20% are singletons. Trimming stripped 8 bases from V and 2 bases from J, with 9 bases between. The CDR3 runs to 13 residues. The germline V gene has CDR1 SGHVS and CDR2 FNYEAQ.

Sequencing input: blood. This sequence joins TRBV7-6 and TRBJ2-2; D call uncertain. The TCR comes from a man aged 18 to 29 with Graves' hyperthyroidism. CDR3 loop: CASAAQNTGELFF. The CDR3 nucleotides are TGTGCCAGCGCGGCCCAAAACACCGGGGAGCTGTTTTTT.